These T cell receptor beta chains were read from a single sample in a study of OX40 agonist ivuxolimab in advanced cancers. The assay was immunoSEQ multiplex PCR, and TCRdb's table has in-frame clones only and misses some. Of 20,000 to 30,000 clones listed, roughly 88% are singletons. The source was CD4+ or CD8+ T cells sorted from blood, collected in a trial of the OX40 agonist ivuxolimab. The receptors here all came from an adult with an advanced solid tumor such as melanoma, head and neck, liver or kidney cancer. Each CDR3 is given with its conserved first and last residue. The D gene is left open where the match is weak. For some rows the clone size is stated as once, few or many, or as a class when expanded; others skip it.

J gene | V gene | clone size | D gene | CDR3 DNA | CDR3 protein
TRBJ2-7 | TRBV21-1 | NA | NA | TGTGCGAGGGTCCCGGGAGCCTACGAGCAGTACTTC | CARVPGAYEQYF
TRBJ1-5 | TRBV4-1 | NA | NA | TGCGCCAGCAGCCAACTCTTTGGGAGCAATCAGCCCCAGCATTTT | CASSQLFGSNQPQHF
TRBJ1-5 | TRBV18 | NA | NA | TGTGCCAGCTCCTCTTCCGCGACCCCCGGGGAGCCCCAGCATTTT | CASSSSATPGEPQHF
TRBJ2-1 | TRBV9 | NA | TRBD2 | TGTGCCAGCAGCCGCCGATCCCCCTCTAGCGGGAGTTACAATGAGCAGTTCTTC | CASSRRSPSSGSYNEQFF
TRBJ2-5 | TRBV9 | NA | TRBD2 | TGTGCCAGCAGCGTAGCTGCGACTAGCGGGAGTGAGACCCAGTACTTC | CASSVAATSGSETQYF
TRBJ2-1 | TRBV18 | NA | TRBD1 | TGTGCCAGCTCACCAATCGTGACAGGGGGCTCCGGGGGCAATGAGCAGTTCTTC | CASSPIVTGGSGGNEQFF
TRBJ1-4 | TRBV7-9 | NA | NA | TGTGCCAGCAGCTTACGACCGTCCGGTGAAAAACTGTTTTTT | CASSLRPSGEKLFF
TRBJ1-6 | TRBV4-2 | NA | NA | TGTGCCAGCAGCCAGGGTACAGGGTTAGCTTCACCCCTCCACTTT | CASSQGTGLASPLHF
TRBJ1-5 | TRBV7-2 | NA | NA | TGTGCCAGCAGCTTTACCGGGGGAGGCAATCAGCCCCAGCATTTT | CASSFTGGGNQPQHF
TRBJ2-1 | TRBV4-3 | NA | TRBD2 | TGCGCCAGCAGCCTCCGACTAGCGGGAGGGAGTAAAGTTGAGCAGTTCTTC | CASSLRLAGGSKVEQFF
TRBJ2-1 | TRBV5-1 | NA | NA | TGCGCCAGCAGCTTGAGGGGCAGCTACAATGAGCAGTTCTTC | CASSLRGSYNEQFF
TRBJ2-5 | TRBV2 | NA | NA | TGTGCCAGCAGTGTTCCCCTTGGCGGAACCCAAGAGACCCAGTACTTC | CASSVPLGGTQETQYF
TRBJ1-1 | TRBV19 | NA | TRBD1 | TGTGCCAGTAGTATAAGGACAGGGTTGAACACTGAAGCTTTCTTT | CASSIRTGLNTEAFF
TRBJ1-1 | TRBV6-1 | NA | TRBD1 | TGTGCCAGCAGCTACAGGGGGTTGAACACTGAAGCTTTCTTT | CASSYRGLNTEAFF
TRBJ2-1 | TRBV27 | NA | NA | TGTGCCAGCAGCCCACAGGACTTCTCCTACAATGAGCAGTTCTTC | CASSPQDFSYNEQFF
TRBJ1-5 | TRBV28 | NA | TRBD1 | TGTGCCAGCTCCCCCTGGGGGACAGGGGGCAACAATCAGCCCCAGCATTTT | CASSPWGTGGNNQPQHF
TRBJ1-2 | TRBV10-3 | few | NA | TGTGCCATCAGTGAGGGTGCAGGGGCTAACTATGGCTACACCTTC | CAISEGAGANYGYTF
TRBJ2-2 | TRBV7-2 | once | NA | TGTGCCAGCAGCCTCTTCGTAGGCACCGGGGAGCTGTTTTTT | CASSLFVGTGELFF
TRBJ2-3 | TRBV9 | NA | TRBD2 | TGTGCCAGCAGCCCCAGTAGCGGGTTTAGCACAGATACGCAGTATTTT | CASSPSSGFSTDTQYF
TRBJ2-3 | TRBV15 | NA | NA | TGTGCCACCAGCAGACCGGGGACCGGGAGCGCAGATACGCAGTATTTT | CATSRPGTGSADTQYF
TRBJ1-1 | TRBV10-3 | NA | NA | TGTGCCATCAGTGAGTCGGAGGGACGAGAAACTGAAGCTTTCTTT | CAISESEGRETEAFF
TRBJ1-6 | TRBV13 | NA | NA | TGTGCCAGCAGAGCCCGGGAACGGTATTCACCCCTCCACTTT | CASRARERYSPLHF
TRBJ2-1 | TRBV7-2 | NA | NA | TGTGCCAGCAGCTTAGGGCAAAGGGCGCAGTTCTTC | CASSLGQRAQFF
TRBJ2-7 | TRBV28 | NA | NA | TGTGCCAGCAGTCTTCCGCTACCTCCCTACGAGCAGTACTTC | CASSLPLPPYEQYF
TRBJ2-7 | TRBV7-2 | NA | NA | TGTGCCAGCAGCTTAGTACTAGCAGTAGACTACGAGCAGTACTTC | CASSLVLAVDYEQYF
TRBJ2-1 | TRBV7-9 | NA | TRBD2 | TGTGCCAGCAGCTTGGAGCTAGCGGGAGGTGAGCAGTTCTTC | CASSLELAGGEQFF
TRBJ2-7 | TRBV5-1 | once | TRBD2 | TGCGCCAGCAGCCATCAAGGGCGGGGGACCTACGAGCAGTACTTC | CASSHQGRGTYEQYF
TRBJ2-7 | TRBV7-9 | NA | NA | TGTGCCAGCAGCCGTGACAGTCCCTACGAGCAGTACTTC | CASSRDSPYEQYF
TRBJ2-1 | TRBV11-2 | NA | TRBD1 | TGTGCCAGCAGACGGACCGGGACAGGGGGACCCAATGAGCAGTTCTTC | CASRRTGTGGPNEQFF
TRBJ1-1 | TRBV6-5 | NA | TRBD1 | TGTGCCAGCAGGGGGACAGAAGTGATGGCTTTCTTT | CASRGTEVMAFF
TRBJ2-3 | TRBV9 | NA | NA | TGTGCCAGCAGCGCGGAACTTAGCACAGATACGCAGTATTTT | CASSAELSTDTQYF
TRBJ1-1 | TRBV18 | NA | NA | TGTGCCAGCTCATTGAATCGGGCCTCAGGAGGGAACACTGAAGCTTTCTTT | CASSLNRASGGNTEAFF
TRBJ2-7 | TRBV14 | NA | NA | TGTGCCAGCAGCCAAGTAAGGTTTTCCGAGCAGTACTTC | CASSQVRFSEQYF
TRBJ2-7 | TRBV6-6 | NA | TRBD2 | TGTGCCAGCAGCCCAGCGGGATGGCGCTACGAGCAGTACTTC | CASSPAGWRYEQYF
TRBJ2-7 | TRBV2 | once | NA | TGTGCCAGCGCCGAGGAAAGGAGGAGCTCCTACGAGCAGTACTTC | CASAEERRSSYEQYF